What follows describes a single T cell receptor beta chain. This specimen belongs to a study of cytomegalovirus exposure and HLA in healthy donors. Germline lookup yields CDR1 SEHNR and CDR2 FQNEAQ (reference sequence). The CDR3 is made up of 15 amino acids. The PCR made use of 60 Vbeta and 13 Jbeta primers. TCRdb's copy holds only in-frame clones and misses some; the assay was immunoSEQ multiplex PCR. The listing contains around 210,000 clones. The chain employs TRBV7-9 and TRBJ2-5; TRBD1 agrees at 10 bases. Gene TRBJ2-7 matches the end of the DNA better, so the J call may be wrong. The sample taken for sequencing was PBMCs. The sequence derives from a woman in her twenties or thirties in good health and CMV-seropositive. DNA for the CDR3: TGTGCCAGCAGCCCAGGACAGGGGGAAGGGCACGAGCAGTACTTC. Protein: CASSPGQGEGHEQYF.